This T cell receptor beta chain stems from a study of blood T cell repertoires in COVID-19. The wider study: Both acute and convalescent COVID-19 samples were obtained from the United States, Italy and Spain. The analysed material was cDNA or gDNA that came from T cells, B-cell-depleted T cells, or PBMCs.

In this sample, this clone turned up once. In the authors' methods: Reference gene primer amplification gave estimated nucleated cell counts. Using immunoSEQ multiplex PCR, the repertoire was profiled, and TCRdb retains in-frame clones only, with some absent. V and J calls and clone size come straight from that table; D and trimming were deduced from the DNA. Seen here are approximately 400,000 clones, over 65% observed once, and the top ten hold about 1.2%. This CDR3 region has 13 residues. With 1 base removed from V and 7 bases from J, the gap between germline ends came to 7 bases. CDR1 is SGHTA and CDR2 is FQGNSA in the germline V gene.

Sequenced sample: peripheral blood. This sequence originates from a human donor with acute or convalescent COVID-19. The donor label of this sample is uncertain. The rearrangement links TRBV7-2 to TRBJ1-4; D is unclear. CDR3 loop: CASSLERGEKLFF. CDR3 DNA sequence: TGTGCCAGCAGCTTAGAACGGGGTGAAAAACTGTTTTTT.